The present TCR beta chain was sequenced within a study of cytomegalovirus exposure and HLA in healthy donors. Whole-study context: In an early release, HLA-typed donors contributed some 82 million unique TCR sequences.

Study-level points and caveats: High specificity and sensitivity for cytomegalovirus status were reported for the classifier. Within the data, a cluster of highly shared sequence variants was likely a sequencing artifact.

Regarding this clone: Antigen: not known.

In the PCR, 60 Vbeta and 13 Jbeta primers were used. Authors' methods: The authors later counted around 80 million unique TCR beta chains, 9.5 million to 13 million of them shared. Some clones are missing from TCRdb's copy, which holds only in-frame ones; the method was immunoSEQ multiplex PCR. Clone size and the V and J calls come from that table; the DNA yielded D and trimming. The sample lists around 140,000 clones, less than 85% occurring once. The V and J ends lost 5 bases and 1 base, in that order; junction bases with no gene match: 6. This CDR3 comprises 15 residues. Germline assignment: CDR1 LNHDA and CDR2 SQIVND (reference sequence).

This clonotype originated in a man aged 40-49 years in good health and CMV-seronegative. The chain uses TRBV19 and TRBJ2-5; 8 nucleotides match TRBD2. The specimen was PBMCs. CDR3 coding DNA: TGTGCCAGTAGTCCCGGGACTAGTTCCCAAGAGACCCAGTACTTC. It is translated as CASSPGTSSQETQYF. Together with reference TRBV19 and TRBJ2-5, the CDR3 gives the full variable domain: DGGITQSPKYLFRKEGQNVTLSCEQNLNHDAMYWYRQDPGQGLRLIYYSQIVNDFQKGDIAEGYSVSREKKESFPLTVTSAQKNPTAFYLCASSPGTSSQETQYFGPGTRLLVL.